This T cell receptor (beta chain) was captured by sequencing in a study of cytomegalovirus exposure and HLA in healthy donors. Study-level background: The same platform as the roughly 670 first-cohort repertoires was used for the 95 to 150 validation repertoires, a later analysis reported.

Sequencing used immunoSEQ multiplex PCR; TCRdb keeps in-frame clones, though not all of them. The table lists approximately 160,000 clones, 84% of them singletons, with 10% in the top ten. The CDR3 loop spans 14 amino acids. CDR1 MNHEY and CDR2 SVGAGI come from the germline V gene. V gave up 7 bases and J gave up 3 bases, with 15 bases separating them. From the roughly 120-subject validation cohort, which was separate from the roughly 620-subject first cohort, the donors were drawn. V gene TRBV6-5 combines with J gene TRBJ1-1, with a possible D match to TRBD1 (5 bases). The sequencing input was PBMCs. The sequence came from a man in his thirties or forties in good health and CMV-seropositive. The CDR3 nucleotides read TGTGCCAGCACTATCAGGGTTCAGGACACTGAAGCTTTCTTT. Encoded protein: CASTIRVQDTEAFF.